The TCR beta chain under discussion was sequenced for a study of shared clonotypes between healthy human individuals (dated by TCRdb to the early 2020s). As for the study more broadly: A couple of women and a few men aged 18 to 49 years were included in the cohort. For each donor, CD4 naive and CD4 memory were each given three plates, CD8 naive was given two plates, and CD8 memory was given one plate. Blood TCR repertoires of a handful of healthy adults were deeply sequenced to estimate repertoire size and the extent of clonotype sharing between individuals. Different laboratories and diverse techniques were used to prepare libraries and sequence TCR repertoires, to increase sequencing depth and limit assay-specific biases. Leukapheresis yielded between about 0.9 and 9 billion PBMCs per donor.

TCR CDR3 regions were amplified from genomic DNA by multiplex PCR using the deep immunoSEQ assay. For each cell subset, the extracted genomic DNA was distributed evenly across all wells of several immunoSEQ 96-well plates, and each plate served as one replicate. For sorted subsets, each replicate PCR was loaded with 150 to 250 ng genomic DNA, equivalent to 25,000 to 35,000 T cell genomes. The purified libraries were quantified using a Qubit 3.0 fluorometer, sized with a Bioanalyzer 2100, and then quantified again using the KAPA Library Quantification kit. A separate single-read 150-cycle Illumina NextSeq 550 flow cell was used to sequence each immunoSEQ 96-well plate. Per the source publication's procedure: Because the immunoSEQ output held only junctional sequences and lacked quality scores, the filtering could not match the filtering applied to full-length reads. Sequences were annotated with PyIR, a Python wrapper for IgBLAST v1.9, and V/J genes and CDR3 were assigned using IMGT germline references. Reads were removed for weak V/J assignments (E-value above 1e-6), missing CDR3, stop codons, out-of-frame junctions, or ambiguous translated residues. V3J clonotypes were defined by identical inferred V gene, J gene, and CDR3 amino acid sequence. Percentage overlap between repertoires was computed as shared unique clonotypes divided by the size of the smaller repertoire. Three approaches were used to assess repertoire richness: RTK rarefaction, the Chao1 estimator, and Recon v2.1 estimates of unobserved clonotypes. OLGA was used to compute generation probabilities for all TCRbeta clonotypes that the gDNA method yielded from a few donors. The table comes from immuneACCESS by way of TCRdb, which keeps in-frame sequences with V and J called. Part of the clones is missing from these tables; in studies checked, under half for an unresolved V gene and the rest for unknown reasons. V and J calls and clone size are copied from that table; D and trimming were computed from the DNA. Within this sample are approximately 2.5 million clones, with about 92% of them counted one time only. The ten largest clones capture more than 0.12% of the sample.

Study-level results and caveats: Sharing across several donors was observed for about 5% of naive CD4, 3.5% of naive CD8, 2.3% of memory CD4, and around 0.42% of memory CD8 clonotypes. Compared with non-shared clonotypes, clonotypes shared by all four sorted-subset donors had higher generation probabilities. Larger estimated clonotype richness was generally found for naive subsets than for memory subsets. The genetic and exposure-history diversity represented was limited by the small number of donors. Even with the large sequencing depth, rarefaction of the sorted-subset datasets indicated that sequencing was incomplete. Sampling was restricted to blood, and TCR repertoires in tissue are likely to differ from TCR repertoires in blood. Pairwise subsampling led to the expectation that sequencing depth would affect the degree of clonotype sharing among donors.

From cysteine to phenylalanine, the CDR3 is 15 amino acids long. Of the read, only the CDR3 DNA is kept; its 45 bases are in frame from base 1. The junction carries 21 bases between V and J, which are trimmed by 5 bases and 10 bases respectively. Via the germline V gene (reference sequence), CDR1 is SGHAT and CDR2 FQDESV. Turning to this clone: This receptor's antigen is unknown. Base qualities are missing; no much larger clone stands one base away.

The donors were healthy, HIV-negative adults who had no recently reported acute infections or vaccinations. All donors were Caucasian adults living in Nashville, Tennessee, USA. CD4+ T cells were enriched through magnetic negative selection, after which naive cells were positively selected on CD45RA and the remaining negative fraction served as the memory subset. Blood was collected by leukapheresis, and PBMCs were isolated by Ficoll-Histopaque density gradient centrifugation and then cryopreserved in liquid nitrogen vapor phase. Purity and quantity of every magnetically sorted T cell population were checked by analytical flow cytometry. Genomic DNA was isolated from each sorted fraction and quantified by UV absorbance on a Nanodrop 2000c.

Sequencing used naive CD4+ T cells sorted from blood. Interpreted using the paper, the cell subset or site label stands for: CD45RA+ positively selected. The sequence joins TRBV11-1 to TRBJ2-1; the D region possibly corresponds to TRBD2 (6 bases align). The source of this sequence is a young man in good health. The bases read TGTGCCAGCAGCCCCCGGGACGGGGGAGAGCGGGAGCAGTTCTTC. This gives the protein CASSPRDGGEREQFF.